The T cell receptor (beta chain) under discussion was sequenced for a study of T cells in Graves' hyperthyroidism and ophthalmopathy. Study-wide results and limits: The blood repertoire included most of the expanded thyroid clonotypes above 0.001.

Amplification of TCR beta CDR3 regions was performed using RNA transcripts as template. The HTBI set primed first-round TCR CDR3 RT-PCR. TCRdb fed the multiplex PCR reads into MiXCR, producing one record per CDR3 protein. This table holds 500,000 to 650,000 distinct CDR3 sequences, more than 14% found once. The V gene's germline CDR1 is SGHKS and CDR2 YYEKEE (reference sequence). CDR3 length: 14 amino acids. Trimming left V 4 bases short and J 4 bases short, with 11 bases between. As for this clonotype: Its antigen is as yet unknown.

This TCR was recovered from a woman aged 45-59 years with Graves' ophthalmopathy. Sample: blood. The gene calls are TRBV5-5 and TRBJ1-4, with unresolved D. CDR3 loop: CASSRSGNNEKLFF. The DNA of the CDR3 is TGTGCCAGCAGCCGTAGTGGAAATAATGAAAAACTGTTTTTT.